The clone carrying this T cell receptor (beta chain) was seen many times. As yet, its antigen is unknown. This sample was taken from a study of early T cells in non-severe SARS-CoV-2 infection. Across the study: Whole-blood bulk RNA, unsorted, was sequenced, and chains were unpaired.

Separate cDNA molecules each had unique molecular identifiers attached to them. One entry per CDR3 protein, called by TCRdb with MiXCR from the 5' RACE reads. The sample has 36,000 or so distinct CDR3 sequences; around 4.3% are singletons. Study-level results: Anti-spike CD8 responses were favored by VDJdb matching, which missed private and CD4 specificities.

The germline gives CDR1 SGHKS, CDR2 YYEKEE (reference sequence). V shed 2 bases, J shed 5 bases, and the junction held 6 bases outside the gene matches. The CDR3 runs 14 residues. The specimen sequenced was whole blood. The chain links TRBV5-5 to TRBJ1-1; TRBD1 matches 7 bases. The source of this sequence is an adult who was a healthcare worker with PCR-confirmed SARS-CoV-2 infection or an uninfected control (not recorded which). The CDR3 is CASSFEGALTEAFF. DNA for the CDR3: TGTGCCAGCAGCTTTGAGGGGGCGCTGACTGAAGCTTTCTTT. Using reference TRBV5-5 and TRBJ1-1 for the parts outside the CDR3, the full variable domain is DAGVTQSPTHLIKTRGQQVTLRCSPISGHKSVSWYQQVLGQGPQFIFQYYEKEERGRGNFPDRFSARQFPNYSSELNVNALLLGDSALYLCASSFEGALTEAFFGQGTRLTVV.